The text below deals with one T cell receptor beta chain. Its binding antigen is unknown. Per-base qualities were not stored, and no clone one base away is much larger. The record originates from a study of shared clonotypes between healthy human individuals (dated by TCRdb to about 2020). A note on the overall study: A couple of women and a few men aged 18 to 49 years were included in the cohort. Between about 0.8 and 8.9 billion PBMCs per donor were obtained by leukapheresis. For each donor, three plates each were used for CD4 naive and CD4 memory, two plates were used for CD8 naive, and one plate was used for CD8 memory. To increase sequencing depth and limit assay-specific biases, different laboratories used diverse techniques to prepare libraries and sequence TCR repertoires. Blood TCR repertoires of roughly five healthy adults were deeply sequenced to estimate repertoire size and the extent of clonotype sharing between individuals. Study-level results and caveats: Compared with non-shared clonotypes, clonotypes shared by all four sorted-subset donors had higher generation probabilities. Rarefaction of sorted-subset datasets indicated incomplete sequencing despite the large sequencing depth. Sampling was restricted to blood, and TCR repertoires in tissue are likely to differ from TCR repertoires in blood. Because the study included a small number of donors, the genetic and exposure-history diversity represented was limited. Estimated clonotype richness was generally larger for naive than for memory subsets. Based on pairwise subsampling, the degree of clonotype sharing among donors was expected to be affected by sequencing depth. Across a few donors, approximately 5% of naive CD4, roughly 3.5% of naive CD8, 2.3% of memory CD4, and roughly 0.41% of memory CD8 clonotypes were shared.

Donors were healthy HIV-negative adults with no recently reported acute infections or vaccinations. Only Caucasian adults living in Nashville, Tennessee, USA were represented among the donors. CD4+ T cells were enriched by magnetic negative selection; naive cells were then positively selected on CD45RA, and the negative fraction formed the memory subset. Blood was obtained by leukapheresis, after which PBMCs were separated by Ficoll-Histopaque density gradient centrifugation and cryopreserved in liquid nitrogen vapor phase. Purity and quantity of every magnetically sorted T cell population were checked by analytical flow cytometry. From each sorted fraction, genomic DNA was isolated and quantified by UV absorbance on a Nanodrop 2000c. TCR CDR3 regions were amplified from genomic DNA by multiplex PCR using the deep immunoSEQ assay. Extracted genomic DNA from each cell subset was spread evenly across all wells of several immunoSEQ 96-well plates, with each plate serving as a replicate. For sorted subsets, roughly 190 ng of genomic DNA, equivalent to 25,000 to 35,000 T cell genomes, went into each replicate PCR. The purified libraries were quantified using a Qubit 3.0 fluorometer, sized with a Bioanalyzer 2100, and then quantified again using the KAPA Library Quantification kit. Every immunoSEQ 96-well plate was sequenced on a separate single-read 150-cycle Illumina NextSeq 550 flow cell. The authors processed their data as follows. Because the immunoSEQ output held only junctional sequences and lacked quality scores, the filtering could not match the filtering applied to full-length reads. To assign V/J genes and CDR3, sequences were annotated against IMGT germline references using PyIR, a Python wrapper for IgBLAST v1.9. Any read was removed if the V/J assignment was weak (E-value above 1e-6), the CDR3 was missing, or the read contained stop codons, out-of-frame junctions, or ambiguous translated residues. V3J clonotypes were defined as sequences sharing an identical inferred V gene, J gene, and CDR3 amino acid sequence. The percentage overlap between two repertoires was calculated by dividing the number of shared unique clonotypes by the size of the smaller repertoire. Repertoire richness was assessed with RTK rarefaction, the Chao1 estimator, and Recon v2.1 estimates of unobserved clonotypes. For all TCRbeta clonotypes obtained by the gDNA method from a few donors, generation probabilities were computed with OLGA. In its TCRdb copy, this immuneACCESS table keeps in-frame sequences only and misses some clones. Where compared with another copy, unresolved V genes explain less than half of these, and the others have no known cause. That table is the source of V, J and clone size, and D and trimming were worked out from the DNA. The sample profile shows a few million clones; more than 80% of them were found once. The ten largest clones represent around 0.14% of the sample.

Sequenced: naive CD4+ T cells sorted from blood. This specimen's cell subset or site label, per the study, means: CD45RA+ positively selected. This clonotype originated in a man younger than 35 in good health.

The CDR3 has the sequence CASSPRLGGNTEAFF. The nucleotide sequence reads as follows: TGTGCCAGCTCACCACGGTTGGGCGGGAACACTGAAGCTTTCTTT. The sequence links TRBV18 to TRBJ1-1, with no confidently assigned D gene. V and J are truncated by 1 base and 1 base respectively, leaving an intervening sequence of 10 bases. Via the germline V gene, CDR1 is KGHSH and CDR2 LQKENI. The CDR3 sequence holds 15 residues, the cysteine and phenylalanine included. The entry retains the CDR3 DNA only, 45 bases that are in frame from base 1.